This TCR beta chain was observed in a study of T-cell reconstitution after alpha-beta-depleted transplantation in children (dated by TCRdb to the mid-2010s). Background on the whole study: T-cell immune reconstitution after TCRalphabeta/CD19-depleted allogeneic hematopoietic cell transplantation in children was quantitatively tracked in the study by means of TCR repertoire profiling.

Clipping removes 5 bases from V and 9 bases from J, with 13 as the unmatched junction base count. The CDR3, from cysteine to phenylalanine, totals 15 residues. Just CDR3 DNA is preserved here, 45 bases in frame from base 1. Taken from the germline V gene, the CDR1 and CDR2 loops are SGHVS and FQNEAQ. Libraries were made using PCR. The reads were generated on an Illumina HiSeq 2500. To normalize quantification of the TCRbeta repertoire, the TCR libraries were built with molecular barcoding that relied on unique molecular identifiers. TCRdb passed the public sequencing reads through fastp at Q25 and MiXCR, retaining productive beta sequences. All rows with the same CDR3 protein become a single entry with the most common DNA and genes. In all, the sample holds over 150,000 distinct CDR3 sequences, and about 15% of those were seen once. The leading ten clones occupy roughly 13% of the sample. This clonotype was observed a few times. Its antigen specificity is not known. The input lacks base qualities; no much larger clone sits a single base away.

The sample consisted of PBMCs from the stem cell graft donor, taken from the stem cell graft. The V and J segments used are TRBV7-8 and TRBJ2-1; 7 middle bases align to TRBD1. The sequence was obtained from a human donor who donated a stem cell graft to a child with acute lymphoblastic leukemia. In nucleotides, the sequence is TGTGCCAGCAGCCTGGGACCGGGACAGATGGGTGAGCAGTTCTTC. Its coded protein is CASSLGPGQMGEQFF.